Shown below are 26 T cell receptor beta chains from a single sample sequenced in a study of technical replicates of blood from a few donors. Profiling relied on immunoSEQ multiplex PCR, and the TCRdb table lists in-frame clones only, not all of them. The sample holds almost 70,000 clones, about 87% seen once. Sequenced sample: PBMCs. These receptors were collected from a human donor in good health. Some clones in this sample may be carry-over from other donors' samples.

The gene calls are TRBV7-3 and TRBJ2-6; weak D call: TRBD1 (5 bases). Germline CDR1 and CDR2: SGHTA and FQGTGA. The CDR3 consists of 16 residues. The V end lost 2 bases, the J end lost 2 bases, and 10 bases lay between the germline ends. CDR3 sequence (DNA): TGTGCCAGCAGCTTAGGGGCAGAACCTGGGGCCAACGTCCTGACTTTC. Its protein is CASSLGAEPGANVLTF.

The chain carries TRBV5-1 and TRBJ1-1; 8 bases align to TRBD1. V dropped 2 bases and J dropped 0; count of bases not matched to a gene: 6. In germline, CDR1 is SGHRS, CDR2 YFSETQ. The CDR3 is 16 residues long. CDR3 DNA: TGCGCCAGCAGCTTTGGCCAGGGGGCCCTGAACACTGAAGCTTTCTTT. It is translated as CASSFGQGALNTEAFF.

A few counts support this clone. This rearrangement joins TRBV10-3 to TRBJ1-5, with 8 bases that match TRBD1. Germline CDR1 reads ENHRY; CDR2 reads SYGVKD. Trimming cost V 10 bases and J 2 bases; bases outside gene matches: 7. The CDR3 is made up of 14 amino acids. The CDR3 sequence is CATQGARGNQPQHF. CDR3 sequence (DNA): TGTGCCACCCAGGGGGCGCGGGGCAATCAGCCCCAGCATTTT.

The chain uses TRBV5-4 and TRBJ2-1; TRBD1 matches at 8 bases. CDR1 is SGHNT, CDR2 YYREEE, per germline (reference sequence). This CDR3 is built from 16 residues. Trimming cost V 6 bases and J 7 bases; bases outside gene matches: 15. CDR3 bases: TGTGCCAGCACTATAGGGACAGGAGGGGGATGGAATGAGCAGTTCTTC. Translating gives CASTIGTGGGWNEQFF.

The genes are TRBV9 and TRBJ2-3; D remains unclear. V gave up 3 bases and J gave up 2 bases, with 13 bases separating them. This CDR3 spans 15 amino acids. The germline CDR1 and CDR2 sequences are SGDLS and YYNGEE. As DNA, the CDR3 is TGTGCCAGCAGCGGTACCCACAATCCCACAGATACGCAGTATTTT. It specifies CASSGTHNPTDTQYF.

The chain links TRBV5-6 to TRBJ1-1, with D possibly TRBD1 on 5 matching bases. The V end lost 2 bases, the J end lost 0 bases, and 8 bases lay between the germline ends. The CDR3 is 14 amino acids. The germline V gene encodes CDR1 SGHDT and CDR2 YYEEEE. The CDR3 is CASSFRALNTEAFF. DNA of the CDR3: TGTGCCAGCAGCTTCAGGGCCCTGAACACTGAAGCTTTCTTT.

This chain joins TRBV29-1 and TRBJ2-3; D possibly corresponds to TRBD2 (6 bases). V dropped 4 bases and J dropped 0 bases, with 8 bases sitting between them. The CDR3 is made up of 13 amino acids. Germline assignment: CDR1 SQVTM and CDR2 ANQGSEA. CDR3 amino acids: CSVGGDSTDTQYF. The CDR3 nucleotides read TGCAGCGTTGGCGGGGATAGCACAGATACGCAGTATTTT.

This chain connects TRBV12-5 to TRBJ2-3, with a possible D match to TRBD1 (5 bases). CDR1 and CDR2 (germline): LGHNT, FRNRAP. This CDR3 is built from 13 residues. V was cut by 2 bases and J by 5 bases, with 8 bases left in between. DNA of the CDR3: TGTGCTAGTGGTTTGTCAGGGTTAGATACGCAGTATTTT. This translates into CASGLSGLDTQYF.

For this clone: Germline is not matched at one junction end, which may reflect a read error. The chain carries TRBV2 and TRBJ2-1; the match to TRBD2 covers 15 bases. This CDR3 is built from 13 residues. Germline V gives CDR1 SNHLY, CDR2 FYNNEI. CDR3 DNA sequence: TGTGCCAGCAGCCTGGGACTAGCGGGAGGAGGACTCTTC. Protein sequence: CASSLGLAGGGLF.

This clone occurred once. The chain carries TRBV11-2 and TRBJ1-3, with D unresolved. From germline, CDR1 is SGHAT and CDR2 FQNNGV. Trimming left V 5 bases short and J 2 bases short, with 10 bases between. The CDR3 extends over 14 amino acids. The CDR3 spells CASSPTRAGNTIYF. In DNA, the CDR3 is TGTGCCAGCAGCCCGACGAGGGCTGGAAACACCATATATTTT.

This clone was observed a few times. The chain employs TRBV6-5 and TRBJ1-4, with TRBD1 identical over 7 bases. The CDR3 loop spans 16 amino acids. CDR1 is MNHEY, CDR2 SVGAGI, per germline. V was clipped by 0 bases and J by 5 bases; unmatched bases: 6. CDR3 DNA sequence: TGTGCCAGCAGTTACTCCTCGACAGGGCGAAATGAAAAACTGTTTTTT. It specifies CASSYSSTGRNEKLFF.

This chain joins TRBV5-6 and TRBJ2-6; D is uncertain. V lost 1 base and J 0 bases, leaving 11 bases between the germline ends. The germline V gene encodes CDR1 SGHDT and CDR2 YYEEEE. There are 17 residues in the CDR3. As DNA, the CDR3 is TGTGCCAGCAGCTTGCTACTTCTTATCTCTGGGGCCAACGTCCTGACTTTC. Its translation is CASSLLLLISGANVLTF.

The rearrangement uses TRBV14 and TRBJ2-7; TRBD2 agrees at 12 bases. Germline V gives CDR1 SGHDN, CDR2 FVKESK. V lost 0 bases, J lost 3 bases, and 3 bases stayed unmatched. The length of the CDR3 is 16 residues. The CDR3 nucleotides are TGTGCCAGCAGCCAAGAGACTAGCGGGAGAGTCTACGAGCAGTACTTC. Amino acids: CASSQETSGRVYEQYF.

This clone was counted once. The rearrangement joins TRBV6-5 to TRBJ1-3; a possible D gene is TRBD1 (5 bases). The V gene lost 5 bases and the J gene lost 2 bases, with 7 bases spanning the gap. The CDR3 runs to 13 residues. The germline V gene has CDR1 MNHEY and CDR2 SVGAGI. The CDR3 DNA follows: TGTGCCAGCAGTCGACAGCCTGGAAACACCATATATTTT. As protein: CASSRQPGNTIYF.

The V call is TRBV9, the J call TRBJ1-2; 8 bases align to TRBD1. J was trimmed by 3 bases and V by 6 bases; bases with no gene match: 7. CDR3 length equals 14 residues. Germline V gene data show CDR1 as SGDLS and CDR2 as YYNGEE. CDR3 loop: CASTYGQGDYGYTF. The CDR3 nucleotides are TGTGCCAGCACCTATGGACAGGGTGACTATGGCTACACCTTC.

This chain links TRBV21-1 with TRBJ2-7; the D call TRBD1 from the table was never checked on the DNA. TRBV21-1 is recorded as a pseudogene. This CDR3 comprises 15 residues. CDR3 coding DNA: TGTGCCAGCAGCTCTTCGACAGGGACTCTCTACGAGCAGTACTTC. It is translated as CASSSSTGTLYEQYF.

The J gene is TRBJ2-5, the V gene TRBV7-2; 8 positions match TRBD2. Per germline, CDR1 SGHTA and CDR2 FQGNSA. The V gene end was trimmed by 3 bases and the J gene end by 0 bases; junction bases not matched to a gene: 3. The CDR3 totals 15 residues. CDR3 region: CASSFQRGNQETQYF. The CDR3 DNA reads TGTGCCAGCAGCTTTCAGCGGGGGAACCAAGAGACCCAGTACTTC. Looking up the rest from reference TRBV7-2 and TRBJ2-5 gives the full variable domain: GAGVSQSPSNKVTEKGKDVELRCDPISGHTALYWYRQSLGQGLEFLIYFQGNSAPDKSGLPSDRFSAERTGGSVSTLTIQRTQQEDSAVYLCASSFQRGNQETQYFGPGTRLLVL.

This clone has a single count. This rearrangement joins TRBV4-1 to TRBJ2-3; possibly TRBD2 for D (5 bases). CDR3 size: 14 residues. Germline V CDR1 and CDR2: MGHRA, YSYEKL. The germline V and J ends were trimmed by 5 bases and 5 bases, with 14 bases remaining between them. CDR3 sequence (DNA): TGCGCCAGCAGCTTCCGGGAAATTCAAGATACGCAGTATTTT. As protein: CASSFREIQDTQYF.

The chain carries TRBV7-6 and TRBJ2-1, with D perhaps matching TRBD1 (6 bases). The CDR3 contains 17 residues. V was trimmed by 3 bases and J by 0 bases, leaving 15 bases between them. Per the germline V gene, CDR1 is SGHVS and CDR2 is FNYEAQ. The CDR3 here is CASSLGRGRSSYNEQFF. The CDR3 DNA is TGTGCCAGCAGCTTGGGCAGGGGACGAAGCTCCTACAATGAGCAGTTCTTC.

As for this clone: The germline gene is not matched at one end of the junction; a read error may be the cause. The V call is TRBV19, the J call TRBJ1-3, with 9 bases lining up with TRBD1. Germline lookup yields CDR1 LNHDA and CDR2 SQIVND (reference sequence). The CDR3 length is 17 residues. The CDR3 sequence: CASTITGGRTVGNTIYF. The DNA for the CDR3 is TGTGCCAGTACTATAACAGGGGGCCGTACGGTCGGAAACACCATATATTTT.

This chain connects TRBV10-3 to TRBJ2-3; 16 bases line up with TRBD2. Germline V CDR1 and CDR2: ENHRY, SYGVKD. The CDR3 totals 18 residues. J lost 0 bases, V lost 10 bases, and 10 bases had no gene match. The DNA for the CDR3 is TGTGCCAGCCGCCCGGGACTAGCGGGGGGGTATAGCACAGATACGCAGTATTTT. Protein sequence: CASRPGLAGGYSTDTQYF.

V and J are TRBV6-5 and TRBJ2-7; TRBD1 matches at 10 bases. The ends lost 6 bases at V and 1 base at J; junction bases unmatched: 3. Looked up from germline, CDR1 is MNHEY and CDR2 is SVGAGI. The CDR3 length is 14 residues. CDR3 bases: TGTGCCAGCAGAGGACAGGGGGGTTCCTACGAGCAGTACTTC. This encodes CASRGQGGSYEQYF.

This clone was counted a few times. This chain joins TRBV10-3 and TRBJ1-2; 10 nucleotides agree with TRBD1. The germline V gene has CDR1 ENHRY and CDR2 SYGVKD. The V segment lost 3 bases and the J segment 4 bases; nucleotides outside the gene matches: 5. The CDR3 loop spans 15 amino acids. The CDR3 is CAISDQDRGGYGYTF. In nucleotides, the CDR3 is TGTGCCATCAGTGACCAGGACAGGGGGGGCTATGGCTACACCTTC.

The chain uses TRBV4-3 and TRBJ2-7; 7 nucleotides agree with TRBD2. The CDR3 runs to 15 residues. Per the germline V gene, CDR1 is LGHNA and CDR2 is YSLEER. The trim removed 1 base at V and 2 bases at J, leaving 5 bases unmatched. CDR3 region: CASSQAHGGTYEQYF. The CDR3, as DNA: TGCGCCAGCAGCCAAGCGCACGGGGGGACCTACGAGCAGTACTTC.

The V gene is TRBV14, the J gene TRBJ1-2; 8 bases map to TRBD1. The V and J ends lost 4 bases and 9 bases, in that order; junction bases with no gene match: 7. Germline values: CDR1 SGHDN, CDR2 FVKESK. The CDR3 spans 13 residues. DNA of the CDR3: TGTGCCAGCAGCCCTCGGACAGGGAACAGCTACACCTTC. Translation gives CASSPRTGNSYTF.

The DNA for the CDR3 is TGTGCCAGCAGGCAGACAGGGGGAGGCTACACCTTC. Its protein is CASRQTGGGYTF. This sequence joins TRBV6-5 and TRBJ1-2; 9 bases fit TRBD1. Germline V lookup: CDR1 MNHEY, CDR2 SVGAGI. Trimming at V came to 6 bases and at J to 8 bases, leaving 4 bases not matched to a gene. The CDR3 extends over 12 amino acids.